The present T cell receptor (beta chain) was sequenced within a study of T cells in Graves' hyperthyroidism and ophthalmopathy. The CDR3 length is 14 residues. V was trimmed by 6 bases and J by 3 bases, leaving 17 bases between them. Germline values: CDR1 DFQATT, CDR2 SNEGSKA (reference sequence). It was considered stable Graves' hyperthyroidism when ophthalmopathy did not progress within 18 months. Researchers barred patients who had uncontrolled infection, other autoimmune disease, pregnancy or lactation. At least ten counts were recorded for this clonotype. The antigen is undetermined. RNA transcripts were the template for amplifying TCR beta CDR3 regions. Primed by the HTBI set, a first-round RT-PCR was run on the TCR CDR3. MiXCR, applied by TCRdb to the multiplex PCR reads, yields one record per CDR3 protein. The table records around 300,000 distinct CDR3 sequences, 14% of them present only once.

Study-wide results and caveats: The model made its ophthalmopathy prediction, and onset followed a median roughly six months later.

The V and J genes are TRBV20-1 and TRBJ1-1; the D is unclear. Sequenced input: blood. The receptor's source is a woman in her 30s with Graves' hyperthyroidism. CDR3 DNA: TGCAGTGCGATAAAACCGACTCAACACACTGAAGCTTTCTTT. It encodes CSAIKPTQHTEAFF.